This is a list of T cell receptor beta chains from one sample in a study of shared clonotypes between healthy human individuals. TCRdb keeps only in-frame clones here, not all; method: immunoSEQ multiplex PCR. The table lists some 2 million clones, approximately 94% of them singletons. The source material was naive CD8+ T cells sorted from blood. These receptors came from a man between 18 and 35 years old in good health. Both conserved end residues are part of each CDR3. Fields, in order: D gene, J gene, clone size, V gene, CDR3 protein, CDR3 DNA. D genes are given only for firm matches. The size entry is marked missing in some rows and otherwise reads once, few, many or a size class.

d_gene: .
j_gene: TRBJ1-2
abundance: .
v_gene: TRBV27
CDR3aa: CASSLQGGYGYTF
CDR3nt: TGTGCCAGCAGCCTACAGGGCGGCTATGGCTACACCTTC

d_gene: TRBD2
j_gene: TRBJ2-1
abundance: .
v_gene: TRBV11-1
CDR3aa: CASRRGGYSEQFF
CDR3nt: TGTGCCAGCAGACGGGGGGGGTATAGTGAGCAGTTCTTC

d_gene: .
j_gene: TRBJ1-3
abundance: .
v_gene: TRBV4-2
CDR3aa: CASSQESFGVSDTIYF
CDR3nt: TGTGCCAGCAGCCAAGAAAGTTTTGGGGTTTCAGACACCATATATTTT

d_gene: TRBD1
j_gene: TRBJ2-7
abundance: .
v_gene: TRBV14
CDR3aa: CASSQVTGSVTYEQYF
CDR3nt: TGTGCCAGCAGCCAAGTGACAGGGAGTGTGACCTACGAGCAGTACTTC

d_gene: TRBD2
j_gene: TRBJ2-3
abundance: .
v_gene: TRBV6-5
CDR3aa: CASSIAGGRTDTQYF
CDR3nt: TGTGCCAGCAGTATAGCGGGGGGACGCACAGATACGCAGTATTTT

d_gene: TRBD2
j_gene: TRBJ2-1
abundance: .
v_gene: TRBV9
CDR3aa: CASSVEGLALSSYNEQFF
CDR3nt: TGTGCCAGCAGCGTAGAGGGACTAGCCCTGAGCTCCTACAATGAGCAGTTCTTC

d_gene: .
j_gene: TRBJ2-7
abundance: .
v_gene: TRBV28
CDR3aa: CASSRTGIYEQYF
CDR3nt: TGTGCCAGCAGTCGTACAGGGATCTACGAGCAGTACTTC

d_gene: TRBD1
j_gene: TRBJ2-7
abundance: .
v_gene: TRBV27
CDR3aa: CASSLSSGGVTREQYF
CDR3nt: TGTGCCAGCAGTTTATCGTCAGGGGGCGTAACGCGCGAGCAGTACTTC

d_gene: TRBD2
j_gene: TRBJ2-7
abundance: .
v_gene: TRBV4-2
CDR3aa: CASSQDLGGVEQYF
CDR3nt: TGTGCCAGCAGCCAAGATTTGGGGGGGGTTGAGCAGTACTTC

d_gene: TRBD2
j_gene: TRBJ2-7
abundance: .
v_gene: TRBV6-5
CDR3aa: CASSSTSESYEQYF
CDR3nt: TGTGCCAGCAGTTCGACTAGCGAATCCTACGAGCAGTACTTC

d_gene: .
j_gene: TRBJ2-7
abundance: .
v_gene: TRBV5-6
CDR3aa: CASSLPASYEQYF
CDR3nt: TGTGCCAGCAGCTTGCCAGCCTCCTACGAGCAGTACTTC

d_gene: TRBD1
j_gene: TRBJ2-7
abundance: .
v_gene: TRBV4-3
CDR3aa: CASSQGQGFYEQYF
CDR3nt: TGCGCCAGCAGCCAAGGACAGGGTTTCTACGAGCAGTACTTC

d_gene: .
j_gene: TRBJ2-7
abundance: .
v_gene: TRBV7-9
CDR3aa: CASSSGTATYEQYF
CDR3nt: TGTGCCAGCAGCTCCGGGACCGCGACCTACGAGCAGTACTTC

d_gene: .
j_gene: TRBJ2-7
abundance: once
v_gene: TRBV5-4
CDR3aa: CASSTSWGGRGEQYF
CDR3nt: TGTGCCAGCAGCACATCATGGGGGGGCCGAGGCGAGCAGTACTTC

d_gene: .
j_gene: TRBJ1-2
abundance: .
v_gene: TRBV9
CDR3aa: CASSVAREDYGYTF
CDR3nt: TGTGCCAGCAGCGTAGCCAGGGAAGATTATGGCTACACCTTC

d_gene: .
j_gene: TRBJ2-7
abundance: .
v_gene: TRBV10-3
CDR3aa: CAISTDSPYEQYF
CDR3nt: TGTGCCATCAGCACGGACAGCCCCTACGAGCAGTACTTC

d_gene: .
j_gene: TRBJ1-5
abundance: .
v_gene: TRBV28
CDR3aa: CASSLSPGNNQPQHF
CDR3nt: TGTGCCAGCAGTTTATCGCCGGGCAATAATCAGCCCCAGCATTTT

d_gene: .
j_gene: TRBJ1-2
abundance: once
v_gene: TRBV25-1
CDR3aa: CASSESGAGGYTF
CDR3nt: TGTGCCAGCAGTGAATCCGGGGCGGGCGGCTACACCTTC

d_gene: .
j_gene: TRBJ2-7
abundance: .
v_gene: TRBV6-1
CDR3aa: CASSEAQGSSRYEQYF
CDR3nt: TGTGCCAGCAGTGAAGCGCAGGGTAGTTCGAGGTACGAGCAGTACTTC

d_gene: .
j_gene: TRBJ1-2
abundance: .
v_gene: TRBV5-4
CDR3aa: CASSLDLSSYGYTF
CDR3nt: TGTGCCAGCAGCTTGGACCTCTCGTCCTATGGCTACACCTTC

d_gene: TRBD1
j_gene: TRBJ2-5
abundance: once
v_gene: TRBV5-6
CDR3aa: CASSLPGGYETQYF
CDR3nt: TGTGCCAGCAGCTTGCCAGGGGGTTATGAGACCCAGTACTTC

d_gene: TRBD1
j_gene: TRBJ1-2
abundance: .
v_gene: TRBV6-1
CDR3aa: CASSEGRQGGNYGYTF
CDR3nt: TGTGCCAGCAGTGAAGGAAGACAGGGAGGAAACTATGGCTACACCTTC

d_gene: TRBD2
j_gene: TRBJ2-2
abundance: .
v_gene: TRBV15
CDR3aa: CATSGEGRTSGQYGVGELFF
CDR3nt: TGTGCCACCAGCGGGGAGGGAAGGACTAGCGGGCAGTATGGGGTCGGGGAGCTGTTTTTT

d_gene: .
j_gene: TRBJ2-5
abundance: .
v_gene: TRBV6-1
CDR3aa: CASSDLPTSGDKVGGETQYF
CDR3nt: TGTGCCAGCAGTGACCTTCCAACCTCCGGGGACAAAGTTGGGGGAGAGACCCAGTACTTC

d_gene: .
j_gene: TRBJ2-7
abundance: once
v_gene: TRBV4-3
CDR3aa: CASSQDWPSASEQYF
CDR3nt: TGCGCCAGCAGCCAAGATTGGCCTAGCGCTAGCGAGCAGTACTTC

d_gene: .
j_gene: TRBJ2-7
abundance: .
v_gene: TRBV7-9
CDR3aa: CASSLALGADYEQYF
CDR3nt: TGTGCCAGCAGCTTAGCGCTTGGGGCAGACTACGAGCAGTACTTC

d_gene: TRBD1
j_gene: TRBJ2-7
abundance: once
v_gene: TRBV2
CDR3aa: CASKDRDYEQYF
CDR3nt: TGTGCCAGCAAAGACAGGGACTACGAGCAGTACTTC

d_gene: TRBD1
j_gene: TRBJ2-7
abundance: .
v_gene: TRBV6-1
CDR3aa: CASSEGTGGITYEQYF
CDR3nt: TGTGCCAGCAGTGAGGGGACAGGGGGTATAACCTACGAGCAGTACTTC

d_gene: TRBD1
j_gene: TRBJ2-2
abundance: .
v_gene: TRBV7-9
CDR3aa: CASSWSGQGNTGELFF
CDR3nt: TGTGCCAGCAGCTGGTCAGGACAGGGGAACACCGGGGAGCTGTTTTTT

d_gene: .
j_gene: TRBJ1-3
abundance: .
v_gene: TRBV6-5
CDR3aa: CASSWAGSGNTIYF
CDR3nt: TGTGCCAGCAGCTGGGCAGGCTCTGGAAACACCATATATTTT

d_gene: .
j_gene: TRBJ1-2
abundance: .
v_gene: TRBV6-5
CDR3aa: CASSRLTNRDGYTF
CDR3nt: TGTGCCAGCAGCCGATTAACGAACAGGGACGGCTACACCTTC

d_gene: TRBD1
j_gene: TRBJ1-2
abundance: .
v_gene: TRBV28
CDR3aa: CASNHPGTGYGYTF
CDR3nt: TGTGCCAGCAATCATCCCGGGACAGGGTATGGCTACACCTTC

d_gene: .
j_gene: TRBJ1-1
abundance: .
v_gene: TRBV6-4
CDR3aa: CASSDGTNTEAFF
CDR3nt: TGTGCCAGCAGTGACGGGACGAACACTGAAGCTTTCTTT

d_gene: TRBD2
j_gene: TRBJ2-2
abundance: .
v_gene: TRBV2
CDR3aa: CASSGIPSGEAGGELFF
CDR3nt: TGTGCCAGCAGTGGGATCCCTAGCGGGGAAGCAGGCGGGGAGCTGTTTTTT

d_gene: .
j_gene: TRBJ1-1
abundance: .
v_gene: TRBV27
CDR3aa: CASSLSSVTEAFF
CDR3nt: TGTGCCAGCAGTTTATCTTCGGTCACTGAAGCTTTCTTT

d_gene: .
j_gene: TRBJ1-1
abundance: .
v_gene: TRBV10-1
CDR3aa: CASSEAQNTEAFF
CDR3nt: TGCGCCAGCAGTGAAGCCCAGAACACTGAAGCTTTCTTT

d_gene: .
j_gene: TRBJ2-6
abundance: .
v_gene: TRBV10-3
CDR3aa: CAISEPGAGANVLTF
CDR3nt: TGTGCCATCAGTGAGCCAGGGGCCGGGGCCAACGTCCTGACTTTC

d_gene: TRBD1
j_gene: TRBJ1-2
abundance: .
v_gene: TRBV6-5
CDR3aa: CASSFPGGAGGYTF
CDR3nt: TGTGCCAGCAGTTTTCCAGGGGGCGCGGGTGGCTACACCTTC

d_gene: .
j_gene: TRBJ1-6
abundance: once
v_gene: TRBV6-5
CDR3aa: CASSYVPTGNSPLHF
CDR3nt: TGTGCCAGCAGTTACGTCCCTACAGGGAATTCACCCCTCCACTTT

d_gene: .
j_gene: TRBJ1-4
abundance: .
v_gene: TRBV4-1
CDR3aa: CASSQGQGGLFF
CDR3nt: TGCGCCAGCAGCCAAGGGCAGGGTGGGCTGTTTTTT

d_gene: .
j_gene: TRBJ1-2
abundance: .
v_gene: TRBV19
CDR3aa: CASSPRQNDGYTF
CDR3nt: TGTGCCAGTAGTCCCCGACAAAACGATGGCTACACCTTC

d_gene: .
j_gene: TRBJ2-7
abundance: .
v_gene: TRBV7-8
CDR3aa: CASSLWTEHYEQYF
CDR3nt: TGTGCCAGCAGCTTATGGACAGAACACTACGAGCAGTACTTC

d_gene: .
j_gene: TRBJ2-7
abundance: .
v_gene: TRBV5-8
CDR3aa: CASSADGGQRLREQYF
CDR3nt: TGTGCCAGCAGCGCGGATGGCGGTCAGCGGTTAAGGGAGCAGTACTTC

d_gene: .
j_gene: TRBJ1-1
abundance: .
v_gene: TRBV9
CDR3aa: CASSVTGVITEAFF
CDR3nt: TGTGCCAGCAGCGTAACGGGGGTAATCACTGAAGCTTTCTTT

d_gene: TRBD2
j_gene: TRBJ2-7
abundance: .
v_gene: TRBV5-1
CDR3aa: CASSGEGYEQYF
CDR3nt: TGCGCCAGCAGCGGGGAGGGGTACGAGCAGTACTTC

d_gene: .
j_gene: TRBJ2-2
abundance: .
v_gene: TRBV7-6
CDR3aa: CASSLAGDTGELFF
CDR3nt: TGTGCCAGCAGCTTAGCTGGGGACACCGGGGAGCTGTTTTTT

d_gene: .
j_gene: TRBJ2-7
abundance: .
v_gene: TRBV7-3
CDR3aa: CASSPGGGSYEQYF
CDR3nt: TGTGCCAGCAGCCCCGGGGGCGGATCCTACGAGCAGTACTTC

d_gene: .
j_gene: TRBJ2-3
abundance: .
v_gene: TRBV9
CDR3aa: CASSVASSDTQYF
CDR3nt: TGTGCCAGCAGCGTAGCTAGCTCAGATACGCAGTATTTT

d_gene: TRBD1
j_gene: TRBJ1-2
abundance: .
v_gene: TRBV2
CDR3aa: CASSGQGANYGYTF
CDR3nt: TGTGCCAGCAGCGGACAGGGAGCTAACTATGGCTACACCTTC

d_gene: .
j_gene: TRBJ1-5
abundance: .
v_gene: TRBV6-5
CDR3aa: CASSTRAFDQPQHF
CDR3nt: TGTGCCAGCAGTACCCGAGCATTCGATCAGCCCCAGCATTTT

d_gene: .
j_gene: TRBJ2-1
abundance: .
v_gene: TRBV5-6
CDR3aa: CASSFGGELNEQFF
CDR3nt: TGTGCCAGCAGCTTTGGAGGGGAGCTCAATGAGCAGTTCTTC

d_gene: .
j_gene: TRBJ2-7
abundance: .
v_gene: TRBV19
CDR3aa: CASSIDGVNYEQYF
CDR3nt: TGTGCCAGTAGTATAGATGGGGTGAACTACGAGCAGTACTTC

d_gene: .
j_gene: TRBJ2-3
abundance: once
v_gene: TRBV4-1
CDR3aa: CASSQWGSELDDFTDTQYF
CDR3nt: TGCGCCAGCAGCCAGTGGGGGTCTGAGTTGGATGATTTCACAGATACGCAGTATTTT

d_gene: .
j_gene: TRBJ1-1
abundance: .
v_gene: TRBV5-6
CDR3aa: CASSLAENTEAFF
CDR3nt: TGTGCCAGCAGCTTGGCTGAGAACACTGAAGCTTTCTTT

d_gene: .
j_gene: TRBJ1-1
abundance: .
v_gene: TRBV18
CDR3aa: CASLKEGGQEAFF
CDR3nt: TGTGCCAGTCTAAAGGAGGGGGGCCAGGAGGCTTTCTTT